The rows below give T cell receptor beta chains drawn from one sample of a study of blood T cell repertoires in COVID-19. The data were produced by immunoSEQ multiplex PCR, yet TCRdb's version contains in-frame clones alone and is incomplete. This table holds about 170,000 clones, 86% found once. Sequenced material: peripheral blood. These receptors came from a woman aged 55-69 years with COVID-19, enrolled during active disease. Both conserved end residues are part of each CDR3. The order of the fields is D gene, clone size, J gene, V gene, CDR3 protein, CDR3 DNA. The D gene is left open where the match is weak. Expanded clones get a size class; other rows say once, few or many, or leave the size out.

D gene: TRBD1
clone size: .
J gene: TRBJ1-5
V gene: TRBV20-1
CDR3 protein: CSASAPGTGALGPQHF
CDR3 DNA: TGCAGTGCTAGTGCCCCCGGGACAGGGGCGCTAGGGCCCCAGCATTTT

D gene: TRBD1
clone size: .
J gene: TRBJ2-1
V gene: TRBV24-1
CDR3 protein: CATSDRTGGHNEQFF
CDR3 DNA: TGTGCCACCAGTGACCGGACAGGGGGCCACAATGAGCAGTTCTTC

D gene: .
clone size: .
J gene: TRBJ1-3
V gene: TRBV30
CDR3 protein: CAWRTFPGNTIYF
CDR3 DNA: TGTGCCTGGAGGACTTTTCCTGGAAACACCATATATTTT

D gene: TRBD2
clone size: .
J gene: TRBJ2-1
V gene: TRBV30
CDR3 protein: CAWSVGTSGSWEQFF
CDR3 DNA: TGTGCCTGGAGTGTGGGGACTAGCGGGAGCTGGGAGCAGTTCTTC

D gene: TRBD1
clone size: .
J gene: TRBJ2-7
V gene: TRBV24-1
CDR3 protein: CATSDAGTGLYEQYF
CDR3 DNA: TGTGCCACCAGTGACGCCGGGACAGGTCTTTACGAGCAGTACTTC

D gene: TRBD1
clone size: .
J gene: TRBJ1-4
V gene: TRBV30
CDR3 protein: CAWSRTGRVEKLFF
CDR3 DNA: TGTGCCTGGAGTCGGACAGGGCGGGTTGAAAAACTGTTTTTT

D gene: TRBD2
clone size: .
J gene: TRBJ2-5
V gene: TRBV5-1
CDR3 protein: CASSGGLAGEVETQYF
CDR3 DNA: TGCGCCAGCAGCGGGGGACTAGCGGGAGAAGTAGAGACCCAGTACTTC

D gene: .
clone size: .
J gene: TRBJ1-2
V gene: TRBV3-1/TRBV3-2
CDR3 protein: CASSQDKVGPGEFKPYGYTF
CDR3 DNA: TGTGCCAGCAGCCAAGATAAGGTCGGGCCAGGGGAGTTTAAGCCCTATGGCTACACCTTC

D gene: TRBD1
clone size: few
J gene: TRBJ1-5
V gene: TRBV5-1
CDR3 protein: CASSPGQGIREPQHF
CDR3 DNA: TGCGCCAGCAGCCCGGGACAGGGGATAAGGGAGCCCCAGCATTTT

D gene: TRBD1
clone size: .
J gene: TRBJ2-3
V gene: TRBV4-3
CDR3 protein: CASSQGQGFLGGKDTQYF
CDR3 DNA: TGCGCCAGCAGCCAGGGACAGGGGTTTCTGGGCGGGAAGGATACGCAGTATTTT

D gene: .
clone size: few
J gene: TRBJ1-6
V gene: TRBV12-3/TRBV12-4
CDR3 protein: CASSFREGSPLHF
CDR3 DNA: TGTGCCAGCAGTTTTAGGGAGGGGTCACCCCTCCACTTT

D gene: .
clone size: .
J gene: TRBJ1-1
V gene: TRBV7-2
CDR3 protein: CASSPGGYGTEAFF
CDR3 DNA: TGTGCCAGCAGCCCGGGAGGGTATGGCACTGAAGCTTTCTTT

D gene: .
clone size: .
J gene: TRBJ2-7
V gene: TRBV11-2
CDR3 protein: CASSLLTGTSYEQYF
CDR3 DNA: TGTGCCAGCAGCTTACTTACAGGGACCTCCTACGAGCAGTACTTC

D gene: .
clone size: .
J gene: TRBJ2-1
V gene: TRBV4-2
CDR3 protein: CASSWSGEYNEQFF
CDR3 DNA: TGTGCCAGCAGCTGGAGCGGAGAGTACAATGAGCAGTTCTTC

D gene: .
clone size: once
J gene: TRBJ2-7
V gene: TRBV10-3
CDR3 protein: CAISDPGTREQYF
CDR3 DNA: TGTGCCATCAGTGACCCCGGGACACGGGAGCAGTACTTC

D gene: .
clone size: .
J gene: TRBJ1-5
V gene: TRBV6-2/TRBV6-3
CDR3 protein: CASSYSRWRGVDQPQHF
CDR3 DNA: TGTGCCAGCAGTTACTCGAGATGGCGGGGGGTAGATCAGCCCCAGCATTTT

D gene: .
clone size: .
J gene: TRBJ2-6
V gene: TRBV10-3
CDR3 protein: CAISERGGGANVLTF
CDR3 DNA: TGTGCCATCAGTGAAAGAGGAGGTGGGGCCAACGTCCTGACTTTC

D gene: TRBD2
clone size: .
J gene: TRBJ2-5
V gene: TRBV2
CDR3 protein: CASSEAWTSGETQYF
CDR3 DNA: TGTGCCAGCAGTGAAGCGTGGACTAGCGGAGAGACCCAGTACTTC

D gene: .
clone size: .
J gene: TRBJ2-3
V gene: TRBV11-2
CDR3 protein: CASSTLVGDLMGMDTQYF
CDR3 DNA: TGTGCCAGCAGCACCCTGGTGGGGGACTTGATGGGGATGGATACGCAGTATTTT

D gene: .
clone size: .
J gene: TRBJ2-7
V gene: TRBV7-2
CDR3 protein: CASSRTAPSYEQYF
CDR3 DNA: TGTGCCAGCAGTCGGACAGCCCCCTCCTACGAGCAGTACTTC

D gene: .
clone size: .
J gene: TRBJ2-1
V gene: TRBV19
CDR3 protein: CASTSSGLLIF
CDR3 DNA: TGTGCCAGTACCTCCTCGGGACTGCTAATCTTC

D gene: .
clone size: .
J gene: TRBJ1-2
V gene: TRBV5-4
CDR3 protein: CASSSGRGADYGYTF
CDR3 DNA: TGTGCCAGCAGCTCCGGGAGAGGGGCGGACTATGGCTACACCTTC